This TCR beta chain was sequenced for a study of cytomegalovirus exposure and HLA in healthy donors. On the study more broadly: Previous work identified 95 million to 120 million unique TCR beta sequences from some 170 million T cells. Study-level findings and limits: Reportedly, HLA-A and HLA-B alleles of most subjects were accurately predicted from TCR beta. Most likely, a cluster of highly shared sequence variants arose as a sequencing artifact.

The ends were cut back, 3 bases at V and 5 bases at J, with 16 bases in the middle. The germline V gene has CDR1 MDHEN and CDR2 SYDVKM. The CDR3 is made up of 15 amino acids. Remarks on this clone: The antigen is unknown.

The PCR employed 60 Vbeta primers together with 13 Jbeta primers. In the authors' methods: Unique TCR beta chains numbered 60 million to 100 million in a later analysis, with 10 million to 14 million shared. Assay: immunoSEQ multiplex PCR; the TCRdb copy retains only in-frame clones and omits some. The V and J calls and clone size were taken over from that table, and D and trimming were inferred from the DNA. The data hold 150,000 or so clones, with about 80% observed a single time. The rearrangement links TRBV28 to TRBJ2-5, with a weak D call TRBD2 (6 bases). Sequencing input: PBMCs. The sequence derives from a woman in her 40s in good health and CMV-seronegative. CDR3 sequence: CASSFGWPGEETQYF. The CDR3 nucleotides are TGTGCCAGCAGTTTTGGGTGGCCGGGAGAGGAGACCCAGTACTTC.